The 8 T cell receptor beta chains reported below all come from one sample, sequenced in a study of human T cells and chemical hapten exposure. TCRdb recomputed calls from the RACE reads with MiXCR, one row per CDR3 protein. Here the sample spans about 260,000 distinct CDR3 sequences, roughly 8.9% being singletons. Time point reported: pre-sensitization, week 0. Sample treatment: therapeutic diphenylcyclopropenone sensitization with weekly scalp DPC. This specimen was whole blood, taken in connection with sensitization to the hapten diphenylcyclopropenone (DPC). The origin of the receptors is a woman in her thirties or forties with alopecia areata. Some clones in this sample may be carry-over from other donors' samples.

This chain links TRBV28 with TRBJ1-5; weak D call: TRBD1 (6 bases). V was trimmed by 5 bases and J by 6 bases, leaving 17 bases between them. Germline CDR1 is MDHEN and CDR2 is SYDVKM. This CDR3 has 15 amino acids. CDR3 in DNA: TGTGCCAGCAGTCCCGCCGGGGGGGCAAGTCAGCCCCAGCATTTT. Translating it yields CASSPAGGASQPQHF.

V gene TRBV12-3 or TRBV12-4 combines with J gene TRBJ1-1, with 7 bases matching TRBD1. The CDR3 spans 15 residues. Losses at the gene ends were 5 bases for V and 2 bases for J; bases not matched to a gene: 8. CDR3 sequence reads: CASSGHGTVNTEAFF. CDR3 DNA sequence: TGTGCCAGCAGTGGACATGGGACAGTCAACACTGAAGCTTTCTTT.

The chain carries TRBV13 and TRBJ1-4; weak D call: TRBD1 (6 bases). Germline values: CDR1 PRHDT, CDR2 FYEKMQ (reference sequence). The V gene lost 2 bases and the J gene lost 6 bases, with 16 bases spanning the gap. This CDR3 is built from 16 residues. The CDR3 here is CASSLKRGTGYEKLFF. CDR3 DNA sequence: TGTGCCAGCAGCTTAAAGAGGGGAACAGGGTATGAAAAACTGTTTTTT.

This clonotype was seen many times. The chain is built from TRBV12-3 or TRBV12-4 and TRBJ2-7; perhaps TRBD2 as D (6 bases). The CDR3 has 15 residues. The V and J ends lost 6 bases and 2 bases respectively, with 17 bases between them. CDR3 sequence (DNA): TGTGCCAGCAGGGCTGGGGGAGGAAGGACCTACGAGCAGTACTTC. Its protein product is CASRAGGGRTYEQYF.

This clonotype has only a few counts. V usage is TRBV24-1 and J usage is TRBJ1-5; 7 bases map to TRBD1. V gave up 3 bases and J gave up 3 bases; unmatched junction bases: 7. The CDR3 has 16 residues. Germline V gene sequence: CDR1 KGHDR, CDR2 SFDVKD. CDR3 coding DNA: TGTGCCACCAGTGATCCGACAGGGACCCCCAATCAGCCCCAGCATTTT. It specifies CATSDPTGTPNQPQHF.

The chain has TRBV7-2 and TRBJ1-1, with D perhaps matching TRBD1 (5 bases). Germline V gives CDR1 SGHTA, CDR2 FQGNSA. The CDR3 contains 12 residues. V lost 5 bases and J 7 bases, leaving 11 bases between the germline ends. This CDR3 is CASSTQGYEAFF. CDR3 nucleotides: TGTGCCAGCAGCACGCAGGGCTATGAAGCTTTCTTT. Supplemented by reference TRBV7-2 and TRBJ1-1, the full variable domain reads GAGVSQSPSNKVTEKGKDVELRCDPISGHTALYWYRQSLGQGLEFLIYFQGNSAPDKSGLPSDRFSAERTGGSVSTLTIQRTQQEDSAVYLCASSTQGYEAFFGQGTRLTVV.

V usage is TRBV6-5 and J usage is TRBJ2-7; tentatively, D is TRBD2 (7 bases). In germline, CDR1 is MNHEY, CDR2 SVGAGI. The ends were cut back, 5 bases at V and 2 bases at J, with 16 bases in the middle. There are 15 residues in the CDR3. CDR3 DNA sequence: TGTGCCAGCAGTGAAACCATAGGGGGGGCCTACGAGCAGTACTTC. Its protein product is CASSETIGGAYEQYF.

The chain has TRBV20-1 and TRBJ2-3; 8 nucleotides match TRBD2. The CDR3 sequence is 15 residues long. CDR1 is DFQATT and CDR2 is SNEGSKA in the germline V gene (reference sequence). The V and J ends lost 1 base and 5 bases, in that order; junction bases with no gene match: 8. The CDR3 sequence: CSARGTGGPEDTQYF. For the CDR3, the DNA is TGCAGTGCTAGAGGGACGGGAGGGCCCGAAGATACGCAGTATTTT.